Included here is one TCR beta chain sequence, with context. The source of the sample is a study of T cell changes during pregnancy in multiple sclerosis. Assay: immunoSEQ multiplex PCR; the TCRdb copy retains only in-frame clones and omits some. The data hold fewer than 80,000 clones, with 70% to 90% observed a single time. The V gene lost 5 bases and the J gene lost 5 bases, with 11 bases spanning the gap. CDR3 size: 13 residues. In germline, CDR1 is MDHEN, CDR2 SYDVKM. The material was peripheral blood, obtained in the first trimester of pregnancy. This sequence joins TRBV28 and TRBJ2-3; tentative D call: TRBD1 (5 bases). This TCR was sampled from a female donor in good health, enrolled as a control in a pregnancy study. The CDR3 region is CASSAPDRDTQYF. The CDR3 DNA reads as TGTGCCAGCAGTGCGCCCGACAGAGATACGCAGTATTTT.